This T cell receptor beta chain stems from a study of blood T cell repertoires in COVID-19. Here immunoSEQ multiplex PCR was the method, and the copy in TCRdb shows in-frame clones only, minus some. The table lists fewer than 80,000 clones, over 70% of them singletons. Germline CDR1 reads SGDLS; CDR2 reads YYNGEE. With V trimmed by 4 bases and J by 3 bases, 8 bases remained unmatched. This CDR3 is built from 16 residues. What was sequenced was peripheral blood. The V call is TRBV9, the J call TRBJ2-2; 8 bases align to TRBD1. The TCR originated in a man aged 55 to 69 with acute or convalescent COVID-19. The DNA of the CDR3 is TGTGCCAGCAGCCACGACAGGGGCGGGTACACCGGGGAGCTGTTTTTT. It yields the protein CASSHDRGGYTGELFF.